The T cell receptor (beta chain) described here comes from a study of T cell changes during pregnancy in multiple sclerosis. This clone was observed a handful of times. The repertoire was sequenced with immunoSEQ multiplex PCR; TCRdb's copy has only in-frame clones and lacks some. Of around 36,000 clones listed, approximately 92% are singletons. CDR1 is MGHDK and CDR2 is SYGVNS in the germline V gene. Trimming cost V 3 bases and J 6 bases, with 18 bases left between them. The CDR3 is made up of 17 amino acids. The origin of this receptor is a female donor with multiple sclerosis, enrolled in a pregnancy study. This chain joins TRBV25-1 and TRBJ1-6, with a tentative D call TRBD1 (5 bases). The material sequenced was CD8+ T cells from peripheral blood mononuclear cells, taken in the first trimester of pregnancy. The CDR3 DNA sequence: TGTGCCAGCAGTGACCCCTTCAAGACAGCTACTAATTCACCCCTCCACTTT. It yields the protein CASSDPFKTATNSPLHF.